These 32 T cell receptor beta chains came from one sample sequenced in a study of CD8 T cells in Susac syndrome (dated by TCRdb to about 2019). Libraries were made using the immunoSEQ multiplex PCR assay. RNA was extracted with the RNeasy kit and 0.5 to 1 ug was reverse transcribed using random hexamers. TCRdb passed the public sequencing reads through fastp at Q25 and MiXCR, retaining productive beta sequences. For every CDR3 protein sequence, its rows merge into one entry that carries the most common genes and DNA. The sample table contains just over 150,000 distinct CDR3 sequences; only one count was recorded for roughly 95% of them. Jointly, the top ten make up 0.14% to 0.15% of the sample. Sample: CD8+ T cells from PBMCs. The receptors were gathered from a human donor with multiple sclerosis.

The V call is TRBV9, the J call TRBJ1-2; possible D gene TRBD1, 6 bases. Between the trimmed V and J ends, which lost 0 bases and 4 bases, there was a span of 13 bases. The germline CDR1 and CDR2 sequences are SGDLS and YYNGEE. There are 15 residues in the CDR3. CDR3 DNA sequence: TGTGCCAGCAGCGTAGAGGAGGGGGTTACCTATGGCTACACCTTC. Translated, it gives CASSVEEGVTYGYTF.

This sequence joins TRBV20-1 and TRBJ2-2; 8 positions match TRBD1. Germline assignment: CDR1 DFQATT and CDR2 SNEGSKA (reference sequence). The CDR3 covers 15 residues. V lost 5 bases, J lost 1 base, and 6 bases stayed unmatched. DNA of the CDR3: TGCAGTGCTCCACACGACAGGGGGAACACCGGGGAGCTGTTTTTT. This codes for CSAPHDRGNTGELFF.

The chain carries TRBV29-1 and TRBJ2-5, with D possibly TRBD2 on 7 matching bases. CDR1 is SQVTM and CDR2 is ANQGSEA in the germline V gene. This CDR3 contains 13 residues. The germline V and J ends were trimmed by 7 bases and 0 bases, with 12 bases remaining between them. CDR3 sequence reads: CSAEGGYQETQYF. The CDR3 nucleotides read TGCAGCGCTGAGGGGGGGTACCAAGAGACCCAGTACTTC. Supplemented by reference TRBV29-1 and TRBJ2-5, the full variable domain reads SAVISQKPSRDICQRGTSLTIQCQVDSQVTMMFWYRQQPGQSLTLIATANQGSEATYESGFVIDKFPISRPNLTFSTLTVSNMSPEDSSIYLCSAEGGYQETQYFGPGTRLLVL.

The chain couples TRBV27 to TRBJ1-1, with D possibly TRBD1 on 6 matching bases. The CDR3 is 16 amino acids. Trimming took off 8 bases at V and 3 bases at J, with 22 bases between the two ends. Per the germline V gene, CDR1 is MNHEY and CDR2 is SMNVEV (reference sequence). The CDR3 sequence: CASAYTQGGRYTEAFF. CDR3 nucleotide sequence: TGTGCCAGCGCGTACACACAGGGTGGGCGGTACACTGAAGCTTTCTTT.

This chain joins TRBV9 and TRBJ1-1, with D possibly TRBD1 on 5 matching bases. CDR3 length: 16 amino acids. V was shortened by 4 bases and J by 1 base, with 17 bases between the two germline ends. In germline, CDR1 is SGDLS, CDR2 YYNGEE. The CDR3 here is CASSPGGRQQNTEAFF. CDR3 nucleotides: TGTGCCAGCAGCCCCGGGGGGAGACAGCAGAACACTGAAGCTTTCTTT.

The gene calls are TRBV30 and TRBJ2-2; possible D gene TRBD2, 5 bases. CDR3 length: 15 amino acids. V was pared by 3 bases and J by 1 base, with 12 bases between. Germline CDR1 GTSNPN, CDR2 SVGIG (reference sequence). The CDR3 region is CAWSPGVLNTGELFF. Written as DNA, the CDR3 is TGTGCCTGGAGCCCCGGGGTTTTGAACACCGGGGAGCTGTTTTTT.

The genes are TRBV5-1 and TRBJ2-6, with unresolved D. Germline CDR1 reads SGHRS; CDR2 reads YFSETQ. There are 17 residues in the CDR3. Trimming removed 3 bases from V and 2 bases from J, with 15 bases in between. The CDR3 loop reads CASSSGRWDPGANVLTF. CDR3 in DNA: TGCGCCAGCAGCTCCGGACGGTGGGATCCTGGGGCCAACGTCCTGACTTTC.

The chain employs TRBV30 and TRBJ1-3; 10 nucleotides align to TRBD1. V gave up 0 bases and J gave up 4 bases; unmatched junction bases: 6. This CDR3 is 16 amino acids long. Germline loops: CDR1 GTSNPN, CDR2 SVGIG (reference sequence). The DNA for the CDR3 is TGTGCCTGGAGTGTCGGGACAGGGGTTGAGGGAAACACCATATATTTT. It translates to CAWSVGTGVEGNTIYF.

This clonotype was counted a single time. The J gene is TRBJ1-1, the V gene TRBV29-1; 10 bases fit TRBD1. The V segment lost 6 bases and the J segment 6 bases; nucleotides outside the gene matches: 7. From germline, CDR1 is SQVTM and CDR2 ANQGSEA. This CDR3 contains 13 residues. The CDR3 loop is CSVGDRGVSEAFF. CDR3 DNA sequence: TGCAGCGTCGGGGACAGGGGCGTCTCTGAAGCTTTCTTT. Filled out from reference TRBV29-1 and TRBJ1-1, the complete variable domain reads SAVISQKPSRDICQRGTSLTIQCQVDSQVTMMFWYRQQPGQSLTLIATANQGSEATYESGFVIDKFPISRPNLTFSTLTVSNMSPEDSSIYLCSVGDRGVSEAFFGQGTRLTVV.

This chain links TRBV15 with TRBJ2-4, with D unclear. The length of the CDR3 is 14 residues. Trimming took off 0 bases at V and 7 bases at J, with 10 bases between the two ends. CDR1 and CDR2 (germline): LNHNV, YYDKDF (reference sequence). CDR3 DNA sequence: TGTGCCACCAGCAGAGAGTTGAGTTCGAACATTCAGTACTTC. It is translated as CATSRELSSNIQYF.

CDR3 nucleotides: TGTGCCAGCAGCTTAGTACCGGGACTAGCGCGCGCAGATACGCAGTATTTT. As protein: CASSLVPGLARADTQYF. The chain uses TRBV7-8 and TRBJ2-3; the match to TRBD2 covers 10 bases. Per germline, CDR1 SGHVS and CDR2 FQNEAQ. V lost 1 base and J lost 4; bases outside the gene matches: 8. The CDR3 covers 17 residues.

This chain connects TRBV20-1 to TRBJ2-7, with 8 positions matching TRBD2. CDR3 length: 13 residues. J was trimmed by 7 bases and V by 2 bases; bases with no gene match: 7. The germline V gene has CDR1 DFQATT and CDR2 SNEGSKA (reference sequence). The CDR3 DNA reads TGCAGTGCTAGATCGGGGGGGAGTGGAGAGCAGTACTTC. This encodes CSARSGGSGEQYF.

This sequence joins TRBV25-1 and TRBJ2-7, with 7 bases lining up with TRBD1. This CDR3 is built from 14 residues. From germline, CDR1 is MGHDK and CDR2 SYGVNS. Germline trimming cut 8 bases from V and 2 bases from J; bases unmatched to any gene: 9. CDR3: CASRAVQGTYEQYF. DNA for the CDR3: TGTGCCAGCCGAGCCGTACAGGGGACCTACGAGCAGTACTTC.

This sequence joins TRBV5-6 and TRBJ2-7; D not resolved. CDR3 length: 14 amino acids. With 4 bases removed from V and 2 bases from J, the gap between germline ends came to 13 bases. Germline V CDR1 and CDR2: SGHDT, YYEEEE. The CDR3 DNA reads as TGTGCCAGCAGCACGGTGGGCGGTACCTACGAGCAGTACTTC. Translating gives CASSTVGGTYEQYF.

The chain recombines TRBV15 with TRBJ1-2, with D possibly being TRBD1 (6 bases). CDR3 length: 15 residues. Germline V gene sequence: CDR1 LNHNV, CDR2 YYDKDF (reference sequence). The ends were cut back, 0 bases at V and 12 bases at J, with 20 bases in the middle. CDR3 residues: CATSRDRGLGWVDTF. The CDR3 DNA reads as TGTGCCACCAGCAGAGATAGGGGGTTGGGCTGGGTTGACACCTTC.

V usage is TRBV7-9 and J usage is TRBJ1-5; D is unresolved. With 4 bases removed from V and 0 bases from J, the gap between germline ends came to 7 bases. Germline CDR1 reads SEHNR; CDR2 reads FQNEAQ (reference sequence). The CDR3 consists of 14 residues. This CDR3 is CASSSAYSNQPQHF. The CDR3 DNA sequence: TGTGCCAGCAGCTCAGCTTATAGCAATCAGCCCCAGCATTTT.

The chain uses TRBV29-1 and TRBJ2-5; 10 nucleotides line up with TRBD1. In germline, CDR1 is SQVTM, CDR2 ANQGSEA. The V and J ends lost 3 bases and 2 bases, in that order; junction bases with no gene match: 3. This CDR3 is 14 amino acids long. The CDR3 nucleotides are TGCAGCGTTGACGGGACAGGGGAGCAAGAGACCCAGTACTTC. Amino acid sequence: CSVDGTGEQETQYF.

The chain uses TRBV5-4 and TRBJ1-1; weak D call: TRBD1 (5 bases). The CDR3 consists of 14 residues. V was trimmed by 0 bases and J by 5 bases, leaving 11 bases between them. Germline values: CDR1 SGHNT, CDR2 YYREEE (reference sequence). The CDR3 loop reads CASSLVGARTEAFF. In DNA form, the CDR3 reads TGTGCCAGCAGCTTGGTCGGGGCGAGGACTGAAGCTTTCTTT.

The chain combines TRBV9 with TRBJ1-2; no definite D call. This CDR3 has 11 residues. In germline, CDR1 is SGDLS, CDR2 YYNGEE. V was trimmed by 4 bases and J by 8 bases, leaving 9 bases between them. This CDR3 is CASSTLRGYTF. The CDR3 DNA sequence: TGTGCCAGCAGCACCCTTCGGGGCTACACCTTC.

This rearrangement joins TRBV6-2 or TRBV6-3 to TRBJ1-1; no definite D call. This CDR3 spans 13 amino acids. Trimming left V 4 bases short and J 4 bases short, with 10 bases between. Germline lookup yields CDR1 MNHEY and CDR2 SVGEGT. The CDR3 DNA reads TGTGCCAGCAGTTCCGGGGTTGCCACTGAAGCTTTCTTT. It is translated as CASSSGVATEAFF.

This clonotype was seen only once. The chain recombines TRBV20-1 with TRBJ1-2; 10 nucleotides align to TRBD1. This CDR3 is 12 amino acids long. The V gene end was trimmed by 3 bases and the J gene end by 6 bases; junction bases not matched to a gene: 1. In germline, CDR1 is DFQATT, CDR2 SNEGSKA (reference sequence). Written as DNA, the CDR3 is TGCAGTGCTAGGACAGGGGGCCATGGCTACACCTTC. It codes for CSARTGGHGYTF.

This chain connects TRBV20-1 to TRBJ2-4, with TRBD1 identical over 10 bases. The CDR3 covers 14 residues. V dropped 3 bases and J dropped 9; count of bases not matched to a gene: 8. Germline loops: CDR1 DFQATT, CDR2 SNEGSKA (reference sequence). The CDR3 is CSASETGGSGIQYF. The CDR3 region has the DNA TGCAGTGCTAGCGAGACAGGGGGCTCAGGCATTCAGTACTTC.

The genes are TRBV3-1 and TRBJ2-1; D unclear. Germline V gives CDR1 LGHDT, CDR2 YNNKEL (reference sequence). The CDR3 has 16 amino acids. Deletions cut 1 base from V and 7 bases from J, with 17 bases between. DNA of the CDR3: TGTGCCAGCAGCCAAGTCATGATAGGTGATTTTAATGAGCAGTTCTTC. Translation gives CASSQVMIGDFNEQFF.

This chain links TRBV9 with TRBJ1-2; tentative D call: TRBD1 (5 bases). The CDR3 contains 14 residues. CDR1 is SGDLS, CDR2 YYNGEE, per germline. V dropped 0 bases and J dropped 5 bases, with 11 bases sitting between them. The CDR3 nucleotides read TGTGCCAGCAGCGTAGTGAGGGGCGCTTATGGCTACACCTTC. It codes for CASSVVRGAYGYTF.

The chain is built from TRBV29-1 and TRBJ1-2, with D unresolved. V was cut by 6 bases and J by 8 bases, with 13 bases left in between. This CDR3 has 11 residues. Germline V lookup: CDR1 SQVTM, CDR2 ANQGSEA. The CDR3 DNA reads TGCAGCGTCGATCGCGACGGGGGCTACACCTTC. This codes for CSVDRDGGYTF.

This clonotype was observed a handful of times. V usage is TRBV29-1 and J usage is TRBJ2-7, with 8 bases fitting TRBD1. The CDR3 length is 13 residues. V was clipped by 3 bases and J by 6 bases; unmatched bases: 7. Germline-derived CDR1 and CDR2 are SQVTM and ANQGSEA. The CDR3 region is CSVDRQGAGEQYF. The CDR3 coding sequence is TGCAGCGTTGATCGCCAGGGGGCTGGCGAGCAGTACTTC.

This clonotype came up once. The rearrangement joins TRBV27 to TRBJ2-3; 13 bases line up with TRBD2. This CDR3 spans 20 amino acids. V lost 4 bases, J lost 6 bases, and 19 bases stayed unmatched. Germline CDR1 MNHEY, CDR2 SMNVEV (reference sequence). The CDR3 is CASSSVSGYGLAGAEDTQYF. The CDR3 bases are TGTGCCAGCAGTTCGGTGTCAGGGTACGGACTAGCGGGGGCGGAGGATACGCAGTATTTT.

The CDR3 region has the DNA TGCAGCGTCCCACCGTTGACCGGGACAGGGTACGGCTACACCTTC. Translated: CSVPPLTGTGYGYTF. This chain uses TRBV29-1 with TRBJ1-2; 9 nucleotides match TRBD1. The J segment lost 8 bases and the V segment lost 6 bases, leaving 16 bases of the junction unmatched. The germline V gene encodes CDR1 SQVTM and CDR2 ANQGSEA. The CDR3 spans 15 residues. Full variable domain (outside the CDR3, taken from reference TRBV29-1 and TRBJ1-2): SAVISQKPSRDICQRGTSLTIQCQVDSQVTMMFWYRQQPGQSLTLIATANQGSEATYESGFVIDKFPISRPNLTFSTLTVSNMSPEDSSIYLCSVPPLTGTGYGYTFGSGTRLTVV.

J is TRBJ2-3 and V is TRBV29-1, with TRBD2 as a possible D gene (6 bases). The CDR3 is 14 residues long. V lost 7 bases and J 4 bases, leaving 18 bases between the germline ends. CDR1 is SQVTM and CDR2 is ANQGSEA in the germline V gene. DNA for the CDR3: TGCAGCGACATGAACGGGGGTTGGGCAGATACGCAGTATTTT. Residues: CSDMNGGWADTQYF.

V gene TRBV30 combines with J gene TRBJ1-2; 10 nucleotides align to TRBD1. V dropped 3 bases and J dropped 6; count of bases not matched to a gene: 4. This CDR3 has 13 residues. Germline V gene lookup returns CDR1 GTSNPN and CDR2 SVGIG (reference sequence). The CDR3 region is CAWSYGQGDGYTF. In DNA, the CDR3 is TGTGCCTGGAGCTACGGACAGGGGGATGGCTACACCTTC.

This chain joins TRBV29-1 and TRBJ2-1, with TRBD2 matching 7 bases. Germline loops: CDR1 SQVTM, CDR2 ANQGSEA. Germline trimming cut 7 bases from V and 5 bases from J; bases unmatched to any gene: 8. The CDR3 has 13 residues. The CDR3 reads CSARGGEHNEQFF. CDR3 in DNA: TGCAGCGCCCGTGGGGGGGAACACAATGAGCAGTTCTTC.

CDR3 protein: CASREQVGYGYTF. CDR3 in DNA: TGTGCCAGCAGGGAGCAGGTTGGCTATGGCTACACCTTC. J is TRBJ1-2 and V is TRBV27; D unresolved. Germline V CDR1 and CDR2: MNHEY, SMNVEV (reference sequence). V was cut by 6 bases and J by 4 bases, with 12 bases left in between. This CDR3 has 13 residues.